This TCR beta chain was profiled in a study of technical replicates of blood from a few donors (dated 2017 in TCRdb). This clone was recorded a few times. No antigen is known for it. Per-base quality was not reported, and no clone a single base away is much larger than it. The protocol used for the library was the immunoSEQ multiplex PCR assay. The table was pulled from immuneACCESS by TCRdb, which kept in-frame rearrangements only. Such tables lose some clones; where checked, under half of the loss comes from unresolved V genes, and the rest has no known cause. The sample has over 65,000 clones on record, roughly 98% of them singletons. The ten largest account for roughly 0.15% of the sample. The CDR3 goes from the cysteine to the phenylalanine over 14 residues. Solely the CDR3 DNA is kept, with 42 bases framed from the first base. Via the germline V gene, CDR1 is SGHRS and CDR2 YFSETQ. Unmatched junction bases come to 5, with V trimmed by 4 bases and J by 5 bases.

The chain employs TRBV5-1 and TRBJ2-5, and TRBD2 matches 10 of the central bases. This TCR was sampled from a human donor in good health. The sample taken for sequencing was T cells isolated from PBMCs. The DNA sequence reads TGCGCCAGCAGCGATCCTAGCGGGGGTGAGACCCAGTACTTC. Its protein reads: CASSDPSGGETQYF.